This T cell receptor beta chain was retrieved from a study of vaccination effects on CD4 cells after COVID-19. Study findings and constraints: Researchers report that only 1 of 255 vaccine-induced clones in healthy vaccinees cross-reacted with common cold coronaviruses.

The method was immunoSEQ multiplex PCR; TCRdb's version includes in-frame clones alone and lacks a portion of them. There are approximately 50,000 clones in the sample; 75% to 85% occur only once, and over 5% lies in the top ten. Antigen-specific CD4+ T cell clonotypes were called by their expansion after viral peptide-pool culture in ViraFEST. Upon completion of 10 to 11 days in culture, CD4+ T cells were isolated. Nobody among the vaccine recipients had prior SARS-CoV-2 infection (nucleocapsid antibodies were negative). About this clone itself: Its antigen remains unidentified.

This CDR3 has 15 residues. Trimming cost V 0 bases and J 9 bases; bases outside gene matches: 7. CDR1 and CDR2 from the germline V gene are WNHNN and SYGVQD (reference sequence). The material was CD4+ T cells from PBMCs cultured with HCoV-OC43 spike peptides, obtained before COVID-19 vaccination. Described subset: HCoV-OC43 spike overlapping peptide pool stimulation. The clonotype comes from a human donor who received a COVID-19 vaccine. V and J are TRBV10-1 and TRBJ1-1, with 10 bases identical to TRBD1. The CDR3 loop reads CASSESIGTGAQAFF. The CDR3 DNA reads TGCGCCAGCAGTGAGTCTATCGGGACAGGGGCACAAGCTTTCTTT.